This passage covers 30 T cell receptor beta chains from one sample sequenced in a study of T cell clones after liver transplantation. Method: immunoSEQ multiplex PCR; TCRdb's copy keeps in-frame clones and lacks some. Here the sample spans 68,000 or so clones, 90% to 95% being singletons. The specimen comprised CD4+ T cells from blood, sampled roughly 25 months after liver transplant. These receptor sequences come from a human patient who received a liver transplant. Some T cells may be the graft donor's.

As to this clone: At one of its ends the junction is not consistent with the germline gene, which may arise from a read error. The V and J genes are TRBV11-3 and TRBJ2-1; 12 bases agree with TRBD2. Germline V gives CDR1 SGHNT, CDR2 YENEEA. There are 14 residues in the CDR3. CDR3 residues: CASSTDGLAGSGIF. Here the CDR3 DNA reads TGTGCCAGCAGCACAGACGGACTAGCGGGAAGCGGGATCTTC.

This clone was counted a single time. The chain combines TRBV7-2 with TRBJ1-5, with D unresolved. Germline-derived CDR1 and CDR2 are SGHTA and FQGNSA. The CDR3 covers 13 residues. V gave up 8 bases and J gave up 4 bases, with 12 bases separating them. Here the CDR3 DNA reads TGTGCCAGCCGCGGGTCGATTAATCAGCCCCAGCATTTT. This sequence encodes CASRGSINQPQHF.

In DNA form, the CDR3 reads TGTGCCAGCAGCCCCCTTTTAAGGCGGGAGTACAATGAGCAGTTCTTC. Protein: CASSPLLRREYNEQFF. This sequence joins TRBV9 and TRBJ2-1, with 7 nucleotides matching TRBD2. Unmatched junction bases numbered 11, after V lost 4 bases and J lost 4 bases. This CDR3 comprises 16 residues. Per germline, CDR1 SGDLS and CDR2 YYNGEE.

This chain links TRBV6-1 with TRBJ2-2; D possibly corresponds to TRBD2 (6 bases). V was pared by 0 bases and J by 4 bases, with 9 bases between. In germline, CDR1 is MNHNS, CDR2 SASEGT. The CDR3 is 15 residues long. In DNA, the CDR3 is TGTGCCAGCAGTGAAGCGCGGGGTCCCACCGGGGAGCTGTTTTTT. Translated: CASSEARGPTGELFF.

CDR3 region: CASSFVGNEQFF. CDR3 DNA: TGCGCCAGCAGCTTTGTAGGGAATGAGCAGTTCTTC. V and J are TRBV5-1 and TRBJ2-1; D is ambiguous. V lost 2 bases, J lost 7 bases, and 7 bases lay in between. The germline V gene encodes CDR1 SGHRS and CDR2 YFSETQ. The CDR3 length is 12 residues.

The rearrangement links TRBV28 to TRBJ1-2, with D possibly TRBD1 on 6 matching bases. V was cut by 8 bases and J by 4 bases, with 11 bases left in between. Germline CDR1 reads MDHEN; CDR2 reads SYDVKM. The CDR3 has 12 amino acids. Written as DNA, the CDR3 is TGTGCCAGCCTTACAGGGATCTATGGCTACACCTTC. Amino acid sequence: CASLTGIYGYTF.

The chain is built from TRBV30 and TRBJ2-7; no clear D. This CDR3 is built from 12 residues. With 1 base removed from V and 4 bases from J, the gap between germline ends came to 8 bases. In germline, CDR1 is GTSNPN, CDR2 SVGIG (reference sequence). Written as DNA, the CDR3 is TGTGCCTGGAGTGATGCGAGTTACGAGCAGTACTTC. Translated, it gives CAWSDASYEQYF.

The J gene is TRBJ2-7, the V gene TRBV19; TRBD2 aligns across 10 bases. This CDR3 has 15 amino acids. Germline V gene data show CDR1 as LNHDA and CDR2 as SQIVND (reference sequence). V shed 2 bases and J 1 base; nucleotides not matched to a gene: 2. The CDR3 nucleotides are TGTGCCAGTAGTATATCTAGCGGGAGATCCTACGAGCAGTACTTC. Protein: CASSISSGRSYEQYF.

The V call is TRBV18, the J call TRBJ2-2, with D possibly being TRBD1 or TRBD2 (5 bases each). V was cut by 3 bases and J by 0 bases, with 8 bases left in between. The V gene's germline CDR1 is KGHSH and CDR2 LQKENI. This CDR3 spans 15 amino acids. DNA of the CDR3: TGTGCCAGCTCACCGCTGGGGGCGAACACCGGGGAGCTGTTTTTT. It encodes CASSPLGANTGELFF.

The chain has TRBV28 and TRBJ2-7; tentatively, D is TRBD1 (5 bases). The length of the CDR3 is 11 residues. With 7 bases removed from V and 4 bases from J, the gap between germline ends came to 8 bases. CDR1 MDHEN and CDR2 SYDVKM come from the germline V gene. CDR3 amino acids: CASTSGYEQYF. Here the CDR3 DNA reads TGTGCCAGCACCTCAGGGTACGAGCAGTACTTC.

The chain couples TRBV5-1 to TRBJ2-7, with D tentatively TRBD1 (6 bases). CDR3 length: 15 amino acids. V was cut by 6 bases and J by 0 bases, with 16 bases left in between. Germline values: CDR1 SGHRS, CDR2 YFSETQ. CDR3 loop: CASKVRPGHSYEQYF. The CDR3 DNA follows: TGCGCCAGCAAAGTTCGGCCGGGACACTCCTACGAGCAGTACTTC.

The chain couples TRBV2 to TRBJ1-4; D unresolved. Germline CDR1 and CDR2: SNHLY and FYNNEI. With 5 bases removed from V and 3 bases from J, the gap between germline ends came to 10 bases. This CDR3 spans 14 amino acids. The CDR3: CASSSDGSNEKLFF. CDR3 coding DNA: TGTGCCAGCAGTTCGGACGGCTCTAATGAAAAACTGTTTTTT.

The V gene is TRBV28, the J gene TRBJ1-5, with 9 bases identical to TRBD1. Germline V gene data show CDR1 as MDHEN and CDR2 as SYDVKM. CDR3 length: 16 residues. The junction had 12 bases not matched to a gene; V was cut back by 11 bases and J by 1 base. The CDR3 spells CACWTGESISNQPQHF. The CDR3 DNA sequence: TGTGCCTGCTGGACAGGGGAATCTATAAGCAATCAGCCCCAGCATTTT.

The chain carries TRBV6-1 and TRBJ1-2; D might be TRBD1 (5 bases). Deletions cut 2 bases from V and 12 bases from J, with 10 bases between. The germline V gene encodes CDR1 MNHNS and CDR2 SASEGT. This CDR3 spans 11 amino acids. The CDR3 region is CASSELTANTF. The CDR3 DNA is TGTGCCAGCAGTGAATTGACAGCAAACACCTTC.

This chain uses TRBV28 with TRBJ2-7; D is possibly TRBD2 (6 bases). From germline, CDR1 is MDHEN and CDR2 SYDVKM. Trimming took off 11 bases at V and 0 bases at J, with 8 bases between the two ends. This CDR3 region has 11 residues. The CDR3 bases are TGTGCCGGGGGGACCTCCTACGAGCAGTACTTC. It yields the protein CAGGTSYEQYF.

The rearrangement joins TRBV5-4 to TRBJ1-1; D is unclear. The V gene lost 6 bases and the J gene lost 1 base, with 10 bases spanning the gap. In germline, CDR1 is SGHNT, CDR2 YYREEE (reference sequence). CDR3 length equals 13 residues. This CDR3 reads CASNNRENTEAFF. The CDR3 coding sequence is TGTGCCAGCAATAACAGAGAGAACACTGAAGCTTTCTTT.

The rearrangement links TRBV19 to TRBJ1-2, with 7 bases fitting TRBD1. J gave up 4 bases and V 5 bases, and 16 bases lay outside the gene matches. CDR3 size: 17 residues. Germline V gene lookup returns CDR1 LNHDA and CDR2 SQIVND (reference sequence). CDR3 DNA sequence: TGTGCCAGTAGTGGGAGGGGCTCTCCCAAGGGGGCCTATGGCTACACCTTC. Its protein product is CASSGRGSPKGAYGYTF.

This clone came up once. The chain is built from TRBV5-4 and TRBJ2-3, with 9 bases identical to TRBD2. In germline, CDR1 is SGHNT, CDR2 YYREEE (reference sequence). Trimming removed 4 bases from V and 1 base from J; junction bases left unmatched: 10. The length of the CDR3 is 17 residues. This chain's CDR3 is CASSPLPSGARTDTQYF. The CDR3 DNA sequence: TGTGCCAGCAGCCCGCTCCCTAGCGGGGCGCGCACAGATACGCAGTATTTT.

This chain links TRBV7-2 with TRBJ2-1; D gene uncertain. The ends were cut back, 4 bases at V and 5 bases at J, with 24 bases in the middle. This CDR3 is 18 amino acids long. The germline CDR1 and CDR2 sequences are SGHTA and FQGNSA. The CDR3 DNA reads TGTGCCAGCAGCTCAAAACCCCCAGGTTTCGGCGTTAACAATGAGCAGTTCTTC. Translating it yields CASSSKPPGFGVNNEQFF. The full variable domain, its missing parts supplied by reference TRBV7-2 and TRBJ2-1, is GAGVSQSPSNKVTEKGKDVELRCDPISGHTALYWYRQSLGQGLEFLIYFQGNSAPDKSGLPSDRFSAERTGGSVSTLTIQRTQQEDSAVYLCASSSKPPGFGVNNEQFFGPGTRLTVL.

In DNA form, the CDR3 reads TGTGCCAGCAGCTTAGCAGGGGCGCGGGGGAGGTATAATGAGCAGTTCTTC. Translation: CASSLAGARGRYNEQFF. This chain uses TRBV7-2 with TRBJ2-1; 7 bases map to TRBD2. The CDR3 spans 17 residues. The V segment lost 0 bases and the J segment 7 bases; nucleotides outside the gene matches: 12. Per germline, CDR1 SGHTA and CDR2 FQGNSA. The variable domain in full, with the rest retrieved from reference TRBV7-2 and TRBJ2-1, is GAGVSQSPSNKVTEKGKDVELRCDPISGHTALYWYRQSLGQGLEFLIYFQGNSAPDKSGLPSDRFSAERTGGSVSTLTIQRTQQEDSAVYLCASSLAGARGRYNEQFFGPGTRLTVL.

The genes are TRBV5-4 and TRBJ2-3, with a tentative D call TRBD1 (5 bases). The CDR3 covers 15 residues. The germline V and J ends were trimmed by 0 bases and 2 bases, with 10 bases remaining between them. CDR1 is SGHNT, CDR2 YYREEE, per germline (reference sequence). The CDR3 nucleotides read TGTGCCAGCAGCTTGGAGGGGTCCTTCACAGATACGCAGTATTTT. Protein: CASSLEGSFTDTQYF.

The chain uses TRBV11-2 and TRBJ2-7; no clear D gene. With 5 bases removed from V and 7 bases from J, the gap between germline ends came to 21 bases. The germline V gene encodes CDR1 SGHAT and CDR2 FQNNGV. The CDR3 length is 15 residues. The DNA for the CDR3 is TGTGCCAGCAGCCCGGGCGGTACCATAGTATGGGAGCAGTACTTC. Amino acids: CASSPGGTIVWEQYF.

The chain is built from TRBV7-9 and TRBJ2-3, with TRBD2 matching over 8 bases. Germline V lookup: CDR1 SEHNR, CDR2 FQNEAQ (reference sequence). Trimming took 5 bases from V and 1 from J; bases not matched to a gene: 5. CDR3 length: 15 amino acids. The CDR3, as DNA: TGTGCCAGCAGCCAGGGACTAGTGGGCACAGATACGCAGTATTTT. It encodes CASSQGLVGTDTQYF.

The V gene is TRBV29-1, the J gene TRBJ1-3, with no clear D. Trimming cost V 3 bases and J 3 bases, with 3 bases left between them. The germline V gene has CDR1 SQVTM and CDR2 ANQGSEA. The length of the CDR3 is 11 residues. In DNA, the CDR3 is TGCAGCGTTGATAATGGAAACACCATATATTTT. Its translation: CSVDNGNTIYF.

The V gene is TRBV5-8, the J gene TRBJ1-2; TRBD1 might be the D (5 bases). The germline CDR1 and CDR2 sequences are SGHTS and YDEGEE. The ends were cut back, 2 bases at V and 1 base at J, with 12 bases in the middle. This CDR3 comprises 15 residues. CDR3 in amino acids: CASSLGTLSNYGYTF. Written as DNA, the CDR3 is TGTGCCAGCAGCTTAGGGACTTTGAGTAACTATGGCTACACCTTC.

The rearrangement uses TRBV10-2 and TRBJ1-1; D ambiguous. This CDR3 has 14 residues. The germline gives CDR1 WSHSY, CDR2 SAAADI. V dropped 2 bases and J dropped 6 bases, with 13 bases sitting between them. CDR3 DNA: TGCGCCAGCAGTGAGAGTCAGCTGAGGGCTGAAGCTTTCTTT. As protein: CASSESQLRAEAFF.

This clone appeared once. The V gene is TRBV11-2, the J gene TRBJ1-3; the D is unclear. There are 16 residues in the CDR3. V lost 2 bases, J lost 1 base, and 12 bases lay in between. Germline V gives CDR1 SGHAT, CDR2 FQNNGV. In DNA, the CDR3 is TGTGCCAGCAGCTTAATTCCCGGGTCGTCTGGAAACACCATATATTTT. The encoded protein is CASSLIPGSSGNTIYF.

This rearrangement joins TRBV5-1 to TRBJ1-5; D is unclear. CDR1 SGHRS and CDR2 YFSETQ come from the germline V gene. The CDR3 extends over 15 amino acids. V was cut by 1 base and J by 4 bases, with 12 bases left in between. CDR3 coding DNA: TGCGCCAGCAGCTTGTATGGCAGTTCAAATCAGCCCCAGCATTTT. Its translation is CASSLYGSSNQPQHF.

This chain joins TRBV4-1 and TRBJ1-4, with D possibly being TRBD1 (6 bases). CDR1 and CDR2 from the germline V gene are MGHRA and YSYEKL. This CDR3 has 14 amino acids. V was pared by 3 bases and J by 8 bases, with 13 bases between. The CDR3, as DNA: TGCGCCAGCAGCCAGCCCGGGGGGCGGGAAAAACTGTTTTTT. Protein sequence: CASSQPGGREKLFF.

The V call is TRBV9, the J call TRBJ2-7; D not resolved. The ends were cut back, 0 bases at V and 2 bases at J, with 9 bases in the middle. CDR3 length equals 14 residues. Germline CDR1 reads SGDLS; CDR2 reads YYNGEE. The CDR3 DNA reads as TGTGCCAGCAGCGTAGGGCAGGTACCCTACGAGCAGTACTTC. Translation: CASSVGQVPYEQYF.